The rows below give T cell receptor beta chains drawn from one sample of a study of blood T cell repertoires in COVID-19. TCRdb's copy holds only in-frame clones and misses some; the assay was immunoSEQ multiplex PCR. Of fewer than 300,000 clones listed, 85% to 90% are singletons. Source material: peripheral blood. Receptor source: a man aged 50-59 years with COVID-19, enrolled during active disease. Both conserved end residues are part of each CDR3. A D gene is named only where the DNA matches it firmly. Size is stated for part of the rows, as once, few or many counts, or as a class when the clone is expanded.

d_gene: -; j_gene: TRBJ1-3; abundance: -; v_gene: TRBV9; CDR3nt: TGTGCCAGCAGCGTAGGGCAGGGAATACTCTCTGGAAACACCATATATTTT; CDR3aa: CASSVGQGILSGNTIYF
d_gene: -; j_gene: TRBJ2-3; abundance: few; v_gene: TRBV4-2; CDR3nt: TGTGCCAGCAGCCAAGTTTCGTCCACAGATACGCAGTATTTT; CDR3aa: CASSQVSSTDTQYF
d_gene: TRBD1; j_gene: TRBJ2-7; abundance: few; v_gene: TRBV7-8; CDR3nt: TGTGCCAGCAGCGAAAAGACAGGGGTTCAAAACGAGCAGTACTTC; CDR3aa: CASSEKTGVQNEQYF
d_gene: -; j_gene: TRBJ2-5; abundance: -; v_gene: TRBV24-1; CDR3nt: TGTGCCACCAGTGAAACCGGGGAGACCCAGTACTTC; CDR3aa: CATSETGETQYF
d_gene: -; j_gene: TRBJ1-2; abundance: few; v_gene: TRBV28; CDR3nt: TGTGCCAGCAGCTCAGGTTTTTATGGCTACACCTTC; CDR3aa: CASSSGFYGYTF
d_gene: TRBD2; j_gene: TRBJ2-1; abundance: -; v_gene: TRBV29-1; CDR3nt: TGCAGCTTGGACCGTTATCGACTAGCGGGAAATGATGAGCAGTTCTTC; CDR3aa: CSLDRYRLAGNDEQFF
d_gene: -; j_gene: TRBJ1-3; abundance: few; v_gene: TRBV7-2; CDR3nt: TGTGCCAGCAGCTTGGGAGGTGGAAACACCATATATTTT; CDR3aa: CASSLGGGNTIYF
d_gene: TRBD1; j_gene: TRBJ2-5; abundance: -; v_gene: TRBV7-9; CDR3nt: TGTGCCAGCAGCTTAGAGGGACAGGGGAACCAAGAGACCCAGTACTTC; CDR3aa: CASSLEGQGNQETQYF
d_gene: -; j_gene: TRBJ2-3; abundance: -; v_gene: TRBV28; CDR3nt: TGTGCCAGCAGTTTTTCGGGTGGGACAGATACGCAGTATTTT; CDR3aa: CASSFSGGTDTQYF
d_gene: TRBD1; j_gene: TRBJ1-1; abundance: -; v_gene: TRBV5-1; CDR3nt: TGCGCCAGCAGCTGGGCCGGACAGGGATCAGAAGCTTTCTTT; CDR3aa: CASSWAGQGSEAFF
d_gene: -; j_gene: TRBJ1-3; abundance: once; v_gene: TRBV5-1; CDR3nt: TGCGCCAGCAGCTACCAAGGACAGTTCTCTGGAAACACCATATATTTT; CDR3aa: CASSYQGQFSGNTIYF
d_gene: -; j_gene: TRBJ2-1; abundance: -; v_gene: TRBV5-4; CDR3nt: TGTGCCAGCAGCTTGGGGGGAGTGAATTACAATGAGCAGTTCTTC; CDR3aa: CASSLGGVNYNEQFF
d_gene: -; j_gene: TRBJ2-1; abundance: -; v_gene: TRBV5-1; CDR3nt: TGCGCCAGCAGTTCTCAAGTAGGGCGGGGCAATGAGCAGTTCTTC; CDR3aa: CASSSQVGRGNEQFF
d_gene: -; j_gene: TRBJ1-6; abundance: -; v_gene: TRBV19; CDR3nt: TGTGCCAGTCGCGGGAGCTCCTATAATTCACCCCTCCACTTT; CDR3aa: CASRGSSYNSPLHF
d_gene: -; j_gene: TRBJ1-4; abundance: -; v_gene: TRBV4-2; CDR3nt: TGTGCCAGCAGCCAAGAGGCCCGAACTAATGAAAAACTGTTTTTT; CDR3aa: CASSQEARTNEKLFF
d_gene: -; j_gene: TRBJ1-1; abundance: -; v_gene: TRBV6-5; CDR3nt: TGTGCCAGCAGTTCAAGGAGGGCCAACAGAAAACCTGAAGCTTTCTTT; CDR3aa: CASSSRRANRKPEAFF
d_gene: -; j_gene: TRBJ2-3; abundance: -; v_gene: TRBV6-6; CDR3nt: TGTGCCAGCAGCCCCCGGGATACCCAGGCAGATACGCAGTATTTT; CDR3aa: CASSPRDTQADTQYF
d_gene: -; j_gene: TRBJ1-1; abundance: -; v_gene: TRBV5-1; CDR3nt: TGCGCCAGCAGCTTGGCCTGGGGTGGAGGGGACACTGAAGCTTTCTTT; CDR3aa: CASSLAWGGGDTEAFF
d_gene: TRBD1; j_gene: TRBJ1-1; abundance: -; v_gene: TRBV11-2; CDR3nt: TGTGCCAGCAGCCGAACAGGGGGGGGTCGGGGTTTTGAAGCTTTCTTT; CDR3aa: CASSRTGGGRGFEAFF
d_gene: -; j_gene: TRBJ2-3; abundance: -; v_gene: TRBV18; CDR3nt: TGTGCCAGCTCACCAGCTACGAGGGCGACGGTAACAGATACGCAGTATTTT; CDR3aa: CASSPATRATVTDTQYF
d_gene: -; j_gene: TRBJ2-7; abundance: -; v_gene: TRBV4-2; CDR3nt: TGTGCCAGCAGCCAAGGGTCATCGGGGAACTCCTACGAGCAGTACTTC; CDR3aa: CASSQGSSGNSYEQYF
d_gene: TRBD1; j_gene: TRBJ1-1; abundance: few; v_gene: TRBV12-3/TRBV12-4; CDR3nt: TGTGCCAGCAGTTTGAAGGGGGCAAGTGAAGCTTTCTTT; CDR3aa: CASSLKGASEAFF
d_gene: TRBD1; j_gene: TRBJ1-1; abundance: -; v_gene: TRBV27; CDR3nt: TGTGCCAGCAGTCTACAGGGGGCTGGGACTGAAGCTTTCTTT; CDR3aa: CASSLQGAGTEAFF
d_gene: -; j_gene: TRBJ2-1; abundance: -; v_gene: TRBV24-1; CDR3nt: TGTGCCACCGGCCAGTACAATGAGCAGTTCTTC; CDR3aa: CATGQYNEQFF
d_gene: TRBD1; j_gene: TRBJ2-7; abundance: few; v_gene: TRBV12-3/TRBV12-4; CDR3nt: TGTGCCAGCAGTCCCGACAGGGCCTACGAGCAGTACTTC; CDR3aa: CASSPDRAYEQYF
d_gene: TRBD2; j_gene: TRBJ2-3; abundance: once; v_gene: TRBV12-5; CDR3nt: TGTGCTAGTTGGGGACGGGAGGGGGTCACAGATACGCAGTATTTT; CDR3aa: CASWGREGVTDTQYF
d_gene: -; j_gene: TRBJ1-2; abundance: -; v_gene: TRBV7-3; CDR3nt: TGTGCCAGCAGTTTCGGCGAGGGAGAGACCTATGGCTACACCTTC; CDR3aa: CASSFGEGETYGYTF
d_gene: -; j_gene: TRBJ1-5; abundance: few; v_gene: TRBV6-2/TRBV6-3; CDR3nt: TGTGCCAGCAGTTGGGACACTTATACGTATCAGCCCCAGCATTTT; CDR3aa: CASSWDTYTYQPQHF
d_gene: -; j_gene: TRBJ2-7; abundance: -; v_gene: TRBV28; CDR3nt: TGTGCCAGCAGTCTCGGGACTTTTGACTCCTACGAGCAGTACTTC; CDR3aa: CASSLGTFDSYEQYF
d_gene: TRBD1; j_gene: TRBJ2-3; abundance: -; v_gene: TRBV10-3; CDR3nt: TGTGCCACCGAGGACAGGGTAATTGCAGATACGCAGTATTTT; CDR3aa: CATEDRVIADTQYF
d_gene: TRBD2; j_gene: TRBJ2-1; abundance: few; v_gene: TRBV10-2; CDR3nt: TGCGCCAGCGGACTAGCGGGTGGCGATGAGCAGTTCTTC; CDR3aa: CASGLAGGDEQFF
d_gene: TRBD1; j_gene: TRBJ2-7; abundance: -; v_gene: TRBV7-3; CDR3nt: TGTGCCAGCAGCTTAACTTCGGGACAGGGTTACGAGCAGTACTTC; CDR3aa: CASSLTSGQGYEQYF
d_gene: -; j_gene: TRBJ2-1; abundance: -; v_gene: TRBV5-6; CDR3nt: TGTGCCAGCAATGGAGGGACCCCATACTACAATGAGCAGTTCTTC; CDR3aa: CASNGGTPYYNEQFF
d_gene: -; j_gene: TRBJ1-4; abundance: -; v_gene: TRBV28; CDR3nt: TGTGCCAGCAGTTTAAGGGTTGGCCGAGAAGGGAGTGAAAAACTGTTTTTT; CDR3aa: CASSLRVGREGSEKLFF
d_gene: -; j_gene: TRBJ1-2; abundance: -; v_gene: TRBV28; CDR3nt: TGTGCCAGCACCCCCGGGGTCACTAACTATGGCTACACCTTC; CDR3aa: CASTPGVTNYGYTF
d_gene: TRBD1; j_gene: TRBJ1-2; abundance: -; v_gene: TRBV2; CDR3nt: TGTGCCAGCAGGGTGGACAGGGCCTATGGCTACACCTTC; CDR3aa: CASRVDRAYGYTF
d_gene: TRBD1; j_gene: TRBJ1-2; abundance: -; v_gene: TRBV5-1; CDR3nt: TGCGCCAGCAGCTTGCGTCAGGGGGCTGATGGCTACACCTTC; CDR3aa: CASSLRQGADGYTF
d_gene: TRBD1; j_gene: TRBJ1-4; abundance: -; v_gene: TRBV29-1; CDR3nt: TGCAGCGTAGCCGGGACAGGGGTAGAAAAACTGTTTTTT; CDR3aa: CSVAGTGVEKLFF
d_gene: -; j_gene: TRBJ2-7; abundance: -; v_gene: TRBV28; CDR3nt: TGTGCCAGCAGTTTCGATCTAGGGGCCGAGCAGTACTTC; CDR3aa: CASSFDLGAEQYF
d_gene: -; j_gene: TRBJ2-7; abundance: -; v_gene: TRBV9; CDR3nt: TGTGCCAGCAGCGTAGGCGAACAGGGTGCCTACGAGCAGTACTTC; CDR3aa: CASSVGEQGAYEQYF
d_gene: TRBD1; j_gene: TRBJ1-4; abundance: -; v_gene: TRBV7-8; CDR3nt: TGTGCCAGCAGACTATCCGGGACAGCAGCCACCTATGCAACTAATGAAAAACTGTTTTTT; CDR3aa: CASRLSGTAATYATNEKLFF
d_gene: -; j_gene: TRBJ1-6; abundance: -; v_gene: TRBV2; CDR3nt: TGTGCCAGCAGTGAATCCGGGGACTATAATTCACCCCTCCACTTT; CDR3aa: CASSESGDYNSPLHF
d_gene: -; j_gene: TRBJ2-7; abundance: -; v_gene: TRBV7-8; CDR3nt: TGTGCCAGCAGCTCTCAGGAAGCCCGCTACGAGCAGTACTTC; CDR3aa: CASSSQEARYEQYF
d_gene: -; j_gene: TRBJ1-2; abundance: -; v_gene: TRBV5-1; CDR3nt: TGCGCCAGCAGGGTTGCGACAGTGACCTATGGCTACACCTTC; CDR3aa: CASRVATVTYGYTF
d_gene: TRBD1; j_gene: TRBJ1-5; abundance: -; v_gene: TRBV6-5; CDR3nt: TGTGCCAGCAGTGACTCAGGGGGAAATCAGCCCCAGCATTTT; CDR3aa: CASSDSGGNQPQHF
d_gene: -; j_gene: TRBJ2-3; abundance: -; v_gene: TRBV19; CDR3nt: TGTGCCAGTAGCTCCAGAGATACGCAGTATTTT; CDR3aa: CASSSRDTQYF
d_gene: -; j_gene: TRBJ1-6; abundance: -; v_gene: TRBV27; CDR3nt: TGTGCCAGCAGCCTTCGGTATAATTCACCCCTCCACTTT; CDR3aa: CASSLRYNSPLHF
d_gene: -; j_gene: TRBJ1-6; abundance: -; v_gene: TRBV6-6; CDR3nt: TGTGCCAGCTCCCGAACTGCGGCGAATTCACCCCTCCACTTT; CDR3aa: CASSRTAANSPLHF
d_gene: -; j_gene: TRBJ1-4; abundance: -; v_gene: TRBV24-1; CDR3nt: TGTGCCACCAGTGACGGGGTTATGGATGAAAAACTGTTTTTT; CDR3aa: CATSDGVMDEKLFF
d_gene: TRBD2; j_gene: TRBJ2-5; abundance: -; v_gene: TRBV2; CDR3nt: TGTGCCAGTTGGGGGGGGATCCAAGAGACCCAGTACTTC; CDR3aa: CASWGGIQETQYF
d_gene: TRBD1; j_gene: TRBJ1-2; abundance: -; v_gene: TRBV2; CDR3nt: TGTGCCAGCAGTGAACAGGGGGCAATTAACTATGGCTACACCTTC; CDR3aa: CASSEQGAINYGYTF
d_gene: -; j_gene: TRBJ1-6; abundance: -; v_gene: TRBV4-2; CDR3nt: TGTGCCAGCAGCGGCCGGAAAGGGGAAAATTCACCCCTCCACTTT; CDR3aa: CASSGRKGENSPLHF
d_gene: TRBD2; j_gene: TRBJ2-1; abundance: -; v_gene: TRBV7-2; CDR3nt: TGTGCCAGCAGCTTTGGTGTTTCGGGACTAGTTGGACGTGAGCAGTTCTTC; CDR3aa: CASSFGVSGLVGREQFF
d_gene: -; j_gene: TRBJ2-5; abundance: -; v_gene: TRBV30; CDR3nt: TGTGCTTTGACGGCGGGGGCCGAGACCCAGTACTTC; CDR3aa: CALTAGAETQYF